This TCR beta chain is from a study of CD8 T cells in Susac syndrome. The trim removed 0 bases at V and 8 bases at J, leaving 8 bases unmatched. The germline CDR1 and CDR2 sequences are LGHNA and YSLEER. CDR3 length: 15 amino acids. The patients with Susac syndrome satisfied recently defined diagnostic criteria for either definite or probable disease. RNA totalling about 0.45 to 1 ug underwent reverse transcription with random hexamers. TCRdb reprocessed the immunoSEQ multiplex PCR reads with MiXCR, giving one entry per CDR3 protein. The table records 95,000 to 150,000 distinct CDR3 sequences, roughly 94% of them present only once. This clonotype was found a few times.

V gene TRBV4-3 combines with J gene TRBJ1-2; 8 bases agree with TRBD1. This TCR derives from a human donor with Susac syndrome. Sequenced sample: CD8+ T cells from PBMCs. CDR3: CASSQETGAEYGYTF. CDR3 coding DNA: TGCGCCAGCAGCCAAGAGACAGGGGCCGAGTACGGCTACACCTTC.